This TCR beta chain was captured by sequencing in a study of blood T cell repertoires in COVID-19. At the level of the study: From T cells, B-cell-depleted T cells, or PBMCs came the material, which was cDNA or gDNA.

As processed by the authors: Nucleated cell counts were estimated from reference gene primer amplification. Here immunoSEQ multiplex PCR was the method, and the copy in TCRdb shows in-frame clones only, minus some. D and trimming were read from the DNA, whereas the V and J calls and clone size are those reported in that table. The sample contains about 210,000 clones, over 75% of which appear only once. The length of the CDR3 is 16 residues. Trimming removed 1 base from V and 7 bases from J; junction bases left unmatched: 9. CDR1 and CDR2 from the germline V gene are SGHRS and YFSETQ. The specimen sequenced was peripheral blood. The clonotype comes from a woman aged 40 to 50 with acute or convalescent COVID-19. The chain uses TRBV5-1 and TRBJ1-4, with 8 nucleotides matching TRBD1. DNA for the CDR3: TGCGCCAGCAGCTTGCCGCTCACCGGGACAGGTGAAAAACTGTTTTTT. It codes for CASSLPLTGTGEKLFF.